This T cell receptor (beta chain) was found in a study of CD8 T cells in ankylosing spondylitis. Study observations and caveats: Enrichment of disease-linked clones was reportedly significant in matched ankylosing spondylitis synovial fluid.

Using its own MiXCR run on the 5' RACE reads, TCRdb lists one record per CDR3 protein. This table has some 240,000 distinct CDR3 sequences, under 30% appearing once. Germline V CDR1 and CDR2: LGHDT, YNNKEL (reference sequence). Trimming removed 4 bases from V and 6 bases from J, with 18 bases in between. The length of the CDR3 is 15 residues. Points on this clonotype: Its antigen remains unknown.

This clonotype originated in a male donor with ankylosing spondylitis or in good health (not recorded which). Sequencing was done on a sample of blood, either unsorted or a sorted T cell fraction (not recorded which). The chain has TRBV3-1 and TRBJ1-2; D is possibly TRBD1 (5 bases). CDR3 in DNA: TGTGCCAGCAGCCCATTCACCGGGACGGCCCATGGCTACACCTTC. It codes for CASSPFTGTAHGYTF.